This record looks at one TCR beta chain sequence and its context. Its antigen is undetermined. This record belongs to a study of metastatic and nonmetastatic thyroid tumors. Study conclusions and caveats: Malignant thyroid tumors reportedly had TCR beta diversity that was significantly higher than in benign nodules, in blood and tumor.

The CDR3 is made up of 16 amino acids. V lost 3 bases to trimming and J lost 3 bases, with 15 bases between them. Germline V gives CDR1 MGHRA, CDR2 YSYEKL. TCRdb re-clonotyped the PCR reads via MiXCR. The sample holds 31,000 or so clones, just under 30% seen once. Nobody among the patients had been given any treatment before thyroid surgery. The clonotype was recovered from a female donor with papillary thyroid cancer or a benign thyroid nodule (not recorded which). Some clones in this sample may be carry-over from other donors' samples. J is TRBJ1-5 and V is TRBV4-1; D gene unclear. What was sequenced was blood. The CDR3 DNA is TGCGCCAGCAGCCACCCTCCCGCGCAGATCAATCAGCCCCAGCATTTT. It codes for CASSHPPAQINQPQHF.